The clone carrying this TCR beta chain has a single count. The target antigen is unknown. The data were produced by immunoSEQ multiplex PCR, yet TCRdb's version contains in-frame clones alone and is incomplete. In the table there are roughly 20,000 clones, approximately 84% of which are singletons. CDR1 MNHEY and CDR2 SVGAGI come from the germline V gene. The CDR3 runs 14 residues. The junction had 6 bases not matched to a gene; V was cut back by 4 bases and J by 3 bases. This sample stems from a study of PD-1 blockade in classical Hodgkin lymphoma. Relapse was seen in all patients after autologous stem cell transplantation, and brentuximab vedotin exposure was variable. Patients' outcomes at their best amounted to complete response, partial response or progressive disease. The study's findings and limits: It was among complete responders that baseline diversity resembled that of newly diagnosed patients. It was CD4+ TCR diversity, not CD8+, that rose significantly by C4D1.

The sequenced sample was peripheral blood mononuclear cells (PBMCs), obtained at baseline. The V gene is TRBV6-5, the J gene TRBJ2-7; TRBD1 agrees at 7 bases. This TCR came from a human donor with classical Hodgkin lymphoma. The CDR3 loop reads CASSFSRDSYEQYF. The CDR3 DNA sequence: TGTGCCAGCAGTTTCTCCCGGGACAGCTACGAGCAGTACTTC.